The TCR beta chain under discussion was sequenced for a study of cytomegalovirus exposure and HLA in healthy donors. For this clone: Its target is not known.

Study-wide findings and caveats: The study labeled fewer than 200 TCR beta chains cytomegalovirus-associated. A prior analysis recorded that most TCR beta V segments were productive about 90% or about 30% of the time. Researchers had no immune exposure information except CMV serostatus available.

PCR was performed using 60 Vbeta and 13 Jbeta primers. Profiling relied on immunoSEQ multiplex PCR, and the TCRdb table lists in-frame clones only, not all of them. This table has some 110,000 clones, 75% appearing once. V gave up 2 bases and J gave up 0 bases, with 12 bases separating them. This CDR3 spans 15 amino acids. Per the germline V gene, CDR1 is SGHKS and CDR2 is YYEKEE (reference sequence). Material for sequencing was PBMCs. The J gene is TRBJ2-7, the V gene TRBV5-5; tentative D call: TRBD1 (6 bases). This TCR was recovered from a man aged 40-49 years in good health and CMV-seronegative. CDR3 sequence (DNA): TGTGCCAGCAGCTTATCAGGGGCCTCCTCCTACGAGCAGTACTTC. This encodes CASSLSGASSYEQYF.